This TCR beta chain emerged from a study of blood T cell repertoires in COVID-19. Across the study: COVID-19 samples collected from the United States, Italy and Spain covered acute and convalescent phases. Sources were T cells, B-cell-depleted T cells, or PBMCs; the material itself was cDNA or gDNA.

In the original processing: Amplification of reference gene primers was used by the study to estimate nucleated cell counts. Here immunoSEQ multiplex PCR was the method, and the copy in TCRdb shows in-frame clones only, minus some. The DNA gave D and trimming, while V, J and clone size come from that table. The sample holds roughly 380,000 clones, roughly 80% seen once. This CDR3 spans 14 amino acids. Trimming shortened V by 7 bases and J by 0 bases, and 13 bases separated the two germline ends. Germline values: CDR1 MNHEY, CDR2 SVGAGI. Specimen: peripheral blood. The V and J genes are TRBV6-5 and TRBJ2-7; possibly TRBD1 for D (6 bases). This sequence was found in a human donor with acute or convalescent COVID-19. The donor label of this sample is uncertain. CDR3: CASTGQSGSYEQYF. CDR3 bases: TGTGCCAGCACCGGACAGTCGGGCTCCTACGAGCAGTACTTC.